These 17 T cell receptor beta chains originate from one sample sequenced in a study of blood T cell repertoires in COVID-19. Assay used: immunoSEQ multiplex PCR; TCRdb lists only in-frame clones, some missing. The repertoire includes 150,000 to 250,000 clones, approximately 82% of them detected once, and 6.9% sits in the top ten. Sequencing was carried out using peripheral blood. The receptors were gathered from a human donor with acute or convalescent COVID-19. The donor label of this sample is uncertain.

This clone was counted a few times. V and J are TRBV6-2 or TRBV6-3 and TRBJ2-1; 9 nucleotides match TRBD1. The germline gives CDR1 MNHEY, CDR2 SVGEGT. The length of the CDR3 is 15 residues. V trimming: 5 bases; J trimming: 6 bases; junction bases outside the gene matches: 8. In DNA form, the CDR3 reads TGTGCCAGCAGTCCGGGACAGGGACAAGGCAATGAGCAGTTCTTC. This sequence encodes CASSPGQGQGNEQFF.

This chain links TRBV7-9 with TRBJ2-5; D gene unclear. The CDR3 is 14 amino acids. Per the germline V gene, CDR1 is SEHNR and CDR2 is FQNEAQ (reference sequence). The V end lost 5 bases, the J end lost 2 bases, and 12 bases lay between the germline ends. CDR3 nucleotide sequence: TGTGCCAGCAGCCCCCCTGCCGGGCAAGAGACCCAGTACTTC. It yields the protein CASSPPAGQETQYF.

This sequence joins TRBV7-9 and TRBJ2-5, with D uncertain. Trimming stripped 3 bases from V and 4 bases from J, with 12 bases between. Germline V gene data show CDR1 as SEHNR and CDR2 as FQNEAQ (reference sequence). The CDR3 has 14 amino acids. The CDR3 spells CASSLASISETQYF. In DNA, the CDR3 is TGTGCCAGCAGCTTGGCCTCAATTTCAGAGACCCAGTACTTC. The full variable domain, its missing parts supplied by reference TRBV7-9 and TRBJ2-5, is DTGVSQNPRHKITKRGQNVTFRCDPISEHNRLYWYRQTLGQGPEFLTYFQNEAQLEKSRLLSDRFSAERPKGSFSTLEIQRTEQGDSAMYLCASSLASISETQYFGPGTRLLVL.

The chain recombines TRBV7-8 with TRBJ2-1, with TRBD2 matching 9 bases. With 4 bases clipped from V and 6 bases from J, the junction kept 7 bases outside the gene matches. The CDR3 is made up of 15 amino acids. In germline, CDR1 is SGHVS, CDR2 FQNEAQ. The CDR3 DNA follows: TGTGCCAGCAGCTATTCTAGCGGGAACTCCAATGAGCAGTTCTTC. Residues: CASSYSSGNSNEQFF.

This clone was counted a few times. The DNA for the CDR3 is TGTGCCAGCAGTTACTCGATAACAGGGCTCGGCTATGGCTACACCTTC. Residues: CASSYSITGLGYGYTF. The rearrangement uses TRBV6-5 and TRBJ1-2, with D perhaps matching TRBD1 (6 bases). The CDR3 covers 16 residues. Trimming removed 0 bases at V and 4 bases at J, with 15 bases between. CDR1 is MNHEY and CDR2 is SVGAGI in the germline V gene.

The chain uses TRBV6-5 and TRBJ1-6; a possible D gene is TRBD1 (5 bases). CDR3 size: 14 residues. Trimming cost V 10 bases and J 8 bases, with 18 bases left between them. Germline assignment: CDR1 MNHEY and CDR2 SVGAGI. CDR3 loop: CATRRGGEDSPLHF. As DNA, the CDR3 is TGTGCCACCCGACGGGGGGGTGAAGATTCACCCCTCCACTTT.

V gene TRBV4-2 combines with J gene TRBJ1-6, with a tentative D call TRBD1 (6 bases). The CDR3 is made up of 17 amino acids. Germline-derived CDR1 and CDR2 are LGHNA and YNFKEQ. The V and J ends lost 0 bases and 7 bases respectively, with 16 bases between them. The CDR3 DNA is TGTGCCAGCAGCCAAGATCTTGTCGGGACAAAAAATTCACCCCTCCACTTT. Translating it yields CASSQDLVGTKNSPLHF.

V gene TRBV10-3 combines with J gene TRBJ2-7; D call uncertain. Germline loops: CDR1 ENHRY, CDR2 SYGVKD. The CDR3 runs 12 residues. Trimming pared 2 bases from V and 6 bases from J, leaving 8 bases between. CDR3 DNA: TGTGCCATCAGTGAGGGTAGTGGCGAGCAGTACTTC. Translated: CAISEGSGEQYF.

The CDR3 reads CSASDVGVGNIQYF. The CDR3 nucleotides are TGCAGTGCTAGTGATGTCGGGGTTGGCAACATTCAGTACTTC. V gene TRBV20-1 combines with J gene TRBJ2-4; D is perhaps TRBD2 (5 bases). The V end lost 3 bases, the J end lost 7 bases, and 16 bases lay between the germline ends. CDR1 is DFQATT, CDR2 SNEGSKA, per germline (reference sequence). The length of the CDR3 is 14 residues.

This rearrangement joins TRBV12-5 to TRBJ1-5, with D maybe TRBD1 (6 bases). CDR3 size: 14 residues. The V end was cut by 5 bases, the J end by 2 bases, with 10 bases between. Germline V gene sequence: CDR1 LGHNT, CDR2 FRNRAP. CDR3 coding DNA: TGTGCTAGTGGTCTGACAGGCGGCAATCAGCCCCAGCATTTT. The encoded protein is CASGLTGGNQPQHF. The full variable domain, in which reference TRBV12-5 and TRBJ1-5 provide the parts outside the CDR3, is DARVTQTPRHKVTEMGQEVTMRCQPILGHNTVFWYRQTMMQGLELLAYFRNRAPLDDSGMPKDRFSAEMPDATLATLKIQPSEPRDSAVYFCASGLTGGNQPQHFGDGTRLSIL.

This clone was seen a handful of times. The V and J genes are TRBV10-1 and TRBJ2-1, with D perhaps TRBD2 (5 bases). The germline V gene encodes CDR1 WNHNN and CDR2 SYGVQD (reference sequence). The ends were cut back, 2 bases at V and 3 bases at J, with 8 bases in the middle. This CDR3 spans 14 amino acids. The CDR3 sequence is CASSEGADYNEQFF. The CDR3 region has the DNA TGCGCCAGCAGTGAGGGAGCGGACTACAATGAGCAGTTCTTC.

This clone was seen a handful of times. The chain employs TRBV7-7 and TRBJ2-5, with D maybe TRBD1 (6 bases). V lost 5 bases and J 5 bases, leaving 15 bases between the germline ends. The CDR3 runs to 14 residues. Germline V CDR1 and CDR2: SSHAT, FNYEAQ (reference sequence). CDR3 DNA sequence: TGTGCCAGCAGCATCTCTCCAGGGGCGGAGACCCAGTACTTC. This encodes CASSISPGAETQYF.

The chain recombines TRBV6-5 with TRBJ1-3; D gene ambiguous. Trimming cost V 6 bases and J 4 bases, with 16 bases left between them. This CDR3 comprises 15 residues. Germline V CDR1 and CDR2: MNHEY, SVGAGI. CDR3 DNA: TGTGCCAGCAGAGAGGGAATACTCGGCGGAAACACCATATATTTT. It encodes CASREGILGGNTIYF.

This clone was observed once. This rearrangement joins TRBV19 to TRBJ2-2; D possibly corresponds to TRBD2 (6 bases). V was shortened by 2 bases and J by 0 bases, with 10 bases between the two germline ends. Germline V gene sequence: CDR1 LNHDA, CDR2 SQIVND (reference sequence). This CDR3 contains 16 residues. The CDR3 spells CASSILALSNTGELFF. The CDR3 DNA reads as TGTGCCAGTAGTATACTAGCGCTTTCGAACACCGGGGAGCTGTTTTTT.

The count of this clone is one. V usage is TRBV3-1 (or the pseudogene TRBV3-2) and J usage is TRBJ2-5, with TRBD2 matching over 12 bases. CDR3 length: 15 residues. Trimming took 4 bases from V and 7 from J; bases not matched to a gene: 7. Looked up from germline, CDR1 is LGHDT and CDR2 is YNNKEL (reference sequence). This CDR3 reads CASSPVTSGGWTQYF. The DNA for the CDR3 is TGTGCCAGCAGCCCTGTGACTAGCGGGGGTTGGACCCAGTACTTC.

The rearrangement joins TRBV30 to TRBJ2-5; 7 nucleotides agree with TRBD2. J was trimmed by 3 bases and V by 4 bases; bases with no gene match: 8. The CDR3 runs 14 residues. Looked up from germline, CDR1 is GTSNPN and CDR2 is SVGIG (reference sequence). The CDR3: CAWKELAFEETQYF. The CDR3 bases are TGTGCCTGGAAAGAACTAGCGTTTGAAGAGACCCAGTACTTC.

This chain links TRBV6-5 with TRBJ1-2; 9 nucleotides agree with TRBD1. Germline-derived CDR1 and CDR2 are MNHEY and SVGAGI. This CDR3 region has 13 residues. The V gene end was trimmed by 6 bases and the J gene end by 7 bases; junction bases not matched to a gene: 6. This CDR3 is CASSLQGAGGYTF. As DNA, the CDR3 is TGTGCCAGCAGCCTACAGGGGGCGGGTGGCTACACCTTC.